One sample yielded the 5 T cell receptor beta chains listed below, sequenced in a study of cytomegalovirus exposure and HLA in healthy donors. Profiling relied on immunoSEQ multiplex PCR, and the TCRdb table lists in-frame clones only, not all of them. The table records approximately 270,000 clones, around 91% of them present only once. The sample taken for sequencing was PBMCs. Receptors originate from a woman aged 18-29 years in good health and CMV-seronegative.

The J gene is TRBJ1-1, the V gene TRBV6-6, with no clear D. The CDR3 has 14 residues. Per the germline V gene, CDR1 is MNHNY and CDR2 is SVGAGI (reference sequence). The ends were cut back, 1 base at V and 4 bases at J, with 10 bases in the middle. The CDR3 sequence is CASSYFEGGTEAFF. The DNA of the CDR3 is TGTGCCAGCAGTTACTTTGAGGGCGGCACTGAAGCTTTCTTT.

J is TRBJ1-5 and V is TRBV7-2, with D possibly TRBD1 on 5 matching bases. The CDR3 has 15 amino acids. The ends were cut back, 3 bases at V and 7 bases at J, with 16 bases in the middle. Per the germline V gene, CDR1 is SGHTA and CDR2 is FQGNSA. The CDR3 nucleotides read TGTGCCAGCAGCTTCGATATAGGGGTTGACCAGCCCCAGCATTTT. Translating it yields CASSFDIGVDQPQHF.

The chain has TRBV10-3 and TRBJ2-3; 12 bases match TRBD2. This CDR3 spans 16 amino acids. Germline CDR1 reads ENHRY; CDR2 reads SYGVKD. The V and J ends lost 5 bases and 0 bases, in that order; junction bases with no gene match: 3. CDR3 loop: CAISWTSGESTDTQYF. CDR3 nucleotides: TGTGCCATCAGTTGGACTAGCGGGGAGAGCACAGATACGCAGTATTTT.

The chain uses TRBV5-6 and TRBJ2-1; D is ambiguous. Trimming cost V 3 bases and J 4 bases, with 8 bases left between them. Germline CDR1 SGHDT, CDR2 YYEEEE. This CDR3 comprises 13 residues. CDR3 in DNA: TGTGCCAGCAGCTGGTCCGGGTACAATGAGCAGTTCTTC. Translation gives CASSWSGYNEQFF.

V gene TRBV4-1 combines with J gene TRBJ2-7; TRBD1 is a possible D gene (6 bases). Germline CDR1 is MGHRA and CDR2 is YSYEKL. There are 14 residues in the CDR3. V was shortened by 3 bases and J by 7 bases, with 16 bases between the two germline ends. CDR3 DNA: TGCGCCAGCAGCCAGGTAGTGGGGGCGAGGGAGCAGTACTTC. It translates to CASSQVVGAREQYF.